This is a list of T cell receptor beta chains from one sample in a study of beta chain features in type 1 diabetes. Here immunoSEQ multiplex PCR was the method, and the copy in TCRdb shows in-frame clones only, minus some. The repertoire holds approximately 600,000 clones, with around an eighth as singletons. The sequenced sample consisted of naive CD4+ T cells from blood. These receptors came from a man aged 25 to 40 with type 1 diabetes. Both conserved end residues are part of each CDR3. A D gene is named only where the DNA matches it firmly. Clone size appears in some rows only: once, few, many, or a class for an expanded clone.

size: few
length: 11
J: TRBJ1-1
V: TRBV7-2
D: .
CDR3: CASNKNTEAFF
DNA: TGTGCCAGCAATAAAAACACTGAAGCTTTCTTT

size: .
length: 14
J: TRBJ2-7
V: TRBV10-3
D: .
CDR3: CAITRNSGNYEQYF
DNA: TGTGCCATCACCCGAAATAGCGGAAACTACGAGCAGTACTTC

size: .
length: 13
J: TRBJ1-2
V: TRBV29-1
D: TRBD1
CDR3: CSVGTGANYGYTF
DNA: TGCAGCGTCGGGACAGGGGCCAACTATGGCTACACCTTC

size: few
length: 13
J: TRBJ2-6
V: TRBV19
D: .
CDR3: CASRVPGANVLTF
DNA: TGTGCCAGTAGAGTACCTGGGGCCAACGTCCTGACTTTC

size: .
length: 13
J: TRBJ2-1
V: TRBV7-7
D: .
CDR3: CASSWDLYNEQFF
DNA: TGTGCCAGCAGCTGGGACCTCTACAATGAGCAGTTCTTC

size: few
length: 15
J: TRBJ1-5
V: TRBV15
D: .
CDR3: CATSRDSAGNQPQHF
DNA: TGTGCCACCAGCAGAGATTCGGCAGGAAATCAGCCCCAGCATTTT

size: .
length: 13
J: TRBJ1-1
V: TRBV29-1
D: TRBD1
CDR3: CSAQGQGPTEAFF
DNA: TGCAGCGCTCAGGGACAGGGACCCACTGAAGCTTTCTTT

size: few
length: 14
J: TRBJ1-1
V: TRBV11-1
D: .
CDR3: CASSLAGEGTEAFF
DNA: TGTGCCAGCAGCTTAGCAGGGGAGGGCACTGAAGCTTTCTTT

size: .
length: 16
J: TRBJ2-3
V: TRBV5-8
D: TRBD1
CDR3: CASSLGAGGWRDTQYF
DNA: TGTGCCAGCAGCTTGGGAGCAGGGGGCTGGCGAGATACGCAGTATTTT

size: few
length: 12
J: TRBJ1-1
V: TRBV7-2
D: .
CDR3: CASSPWNTEAFF
DNA: TGTGCCAGCAGCCCCTGGAACACTGAAGCTTTCTTT

size: .
length: 12
J: TRBJ2-2
V: TRBV19
D: .
CDR3: CASNQATGELFF
DNA: TGTGCCAGTAATCAAGCCACCGGGGAGCTGTTTTTT

size: few
length: 15
J: TRBJ2-3
V: TRBV10-2
D: TRBD2
CDR3: CASSTSGGDTDTQYF
DNA: TGCGCCAGCAGTACTAGCGGGGGGGACACAGATACGCAGTATTTT

size: few
length: 15
J: TRBJ2-7
V: TRBV15
D: .
CDR3: CATSRDGDSSYEQYF
DNA: TGTGCCACCAGCAGAGATGGAGACAGCTCCTACGAGCAGTACTTC

size: .
length: 14
J: TRBJ2-7
V: TRBV2
D: TRBD1
CDR3: CASNQGAQFYEQYF
DNA: TGTGCCAGCAATCAGGGGGCGCAATTCTACGAGCAGTACTTC

size: .
length: 17
J: TRBJ2-7
V: TRBV30
D: TRBD1
CDR3: CAWSKPPGQGSSYEQYF
DNA: TGTGCCTGGAGTAAGCCGCCGGGACAGGGGTCCTCCTACGAGCAGTACTTC

size: few
length: 13
J: TRBJ1-1
V: TRBV12-5
D: TRBD1
CDR3: CASGGQGNTEAFF
DNA: TGTGCTAGTGGGGGACAGGGGAACACTGAAGCTTTCTTT

size: .
length: 15
J: TRBJ2-3
V: TRBV6-6
D: .
CDR3: CASSQSGTGTDTQYF
DNA: TGTGCCAGCAGTCAATCCGGGACGGGCACAGATACGCAGTATTTT

size: few
length: 17
J: TRBJ2-7
V: TRBV9
D: .
CDR3: CASSPRGGTVSSYEQYF
DNA: TGTGCCAGCAGCCCCCGAGGGGGGACAGTTAGCTCCTACGAGCAGTACTTC

size: few
length: 13
J: TRBJ1-3
V: TRBV7-2
D: TRBD1
CDR3: CASSSGQDNTIYF
DNA: TGTGCCAGCAGTTCGGGACAGGATAACACCATATATTTT

size: few
length: 12
J: TRBJ1-4
V: TRBV11-3
D: .
CDR3: CASSLITGKLFF
DNA: TGTGCCAGCAGCTTGATTACCGGAAAACTGTTTTTT

size: few
length: 14
J: TRBJ1-1
V: TRBV29-1
D: .
CDR3: CSVYRRLGPAEAFF
DNA: TGCAGCGTTTATCGGCGATTAGGCCCCGCTGAAGCTTTCTTT

size: .
length: 16
J: TRBJ1-2
V: TRBV7-9
D: TRBD1
CDR3: CASSLAPGQGADGYTF
DNA: TGTGCCAGCAGCCTAGCGCCGGGACAGGGGGCCGATGGCTACACCTTC

size: few
length: 12
J: TRBJ2-5
V: TRBV7-2
D: .
CDR3: CASSLVLGNQYF
DNA: TGTGCCAGCAGCTTAGTGTTGGGGAACCAGTACTTC

size: few
length: 15
J: TRBJ2-7
V: TRBV4-3
D: .
CDR3: CASSQGVGGGYEQYF
DNA: TGCGCCAGCAGCCAAGGAGTCGGGGGAGGCTACGAGCAGTACTTC

size: few
length: 13
J: TRBJ2-7
V: TRBV4-3
D: .
CDR3: CASSQYVAYEQYF
DNA: TGCGCCAGCAGCCAATACGTAGCCTACGAGCAGTACTTC

size: few
length: 16
J: TRBJ2-3
V: TRBV7-9
D: TRBD1
CDR3: CASIILGQERTDTQYF
DNA: TGTGCCAGCATCATCCTAGGACAGGAGAGAACAGATACGCAGTATTTT

size: .
length: 14
J: TRBJ2-2
V: TRBV30
D: .
CDR3: CAWILDTNTGELFF
DNA: TGTGCCTGGATTCTGGACACCAACACCGGGGAGCTGTTTTTT

size: few
length: 10
J: TRBJ1-4
V: TRBV28
D: .
CDR3: CASKEEKLFF
DNA: TGTGCCAGCAAGGAGGAAAAACTGTTTTTT

size: few
length: 17
J: TRBJ1-5
V: TRBV2
D: TRBD1
CDR3: CASSHDSGTGANQPQHF
DNA: TGTGCCAGCAGTCACGATTCCGGGACAGGGGCGAATCAGCCCCAGCATTTT

size: few
length: 15
J: TRBJ1-2
V: TRBV27
D: .
CDR3: CASSLRQRDLSGYTF
DNA: TGTGCCAGCAGTCTCCGACAGCGGGACCTGAGTGGCTACACCTTC

size: few
length: 12
J: TRBJ1-2
V: TRBV30
D: .
CDR3: CAWSVSNYGYTF
DNA: TGTGCCTGGAGTGTCTCCAACTATGGCTACACCTTC

size: .
length: 15
J: TRBJ2-7
V: TRBV2
D: TRBD1
CDR3: CASSEDRATLYEQYF
DNA: TGTGCCAGCAGTGAGGACAGGGCGACACTGTACGAGCAGTACTTC

size: few
length: 15
J: TRBJ1-5
V: TRBV19
D: .
CDR3: CASTAGYSGDQPQHF
DNA: TGTGCCAGTACCGCGGGGTATAGTGGAGATCAGCCCCAGCATTTT

size: .
length: 15
J: TRBJ1-2
V: TRBV28
D: TRBD1
CDR3: CASTQPGQGKGGYTF
DNA: TGTGCCAGCACTCAACCGGGACAGGGAAAAGGGGGCTACACCTTC

size: .
length: 14
J: TRBJ1-1
V: TRBV29-1
D: .
CDR3: CSVEEMRRGTEAFF
DNA: TGCAGCGTTGAAGAAATGCGTCGGGGGACTGAAGCTTTCTTT

size: .
length: 14
J: TRBJ1-1
V: TRBV7-2
D: .
CDR3: CASSLYGVNTEAFF
DNA: TGTGCCAGCAGCTTATATGGGGTGAACACTGAAGCTTTCTTT

size: few
length: 13
J: TRBJ1-6
V: TRBV19
D: .
CDR3: CASNPGRDSPLHF
DNA: TGTGCCAGTAATCCGGGCCGGGATTCACCCCTCCACTTT

size: .
length: 15
J: TRBJ1-6
V: TRBV28
D: TRBD1
CDR3: CASSYPRDSNSPLHF
DNA: TGTGCCAGCAGCTACCCCCGGGACAGTAATTCACCCCTCCACTTT

size: .
length: 14
J: TRBJ2-1
V: TRBV9
D: .
CDR3: CASSVEGNFNEQFF
DNA: TGTGCCAGCAGCGTAGAAGGGAACTTCAATGAGCAGTTCTTC

size: few
length: 15
J: TRBJ2-7
V: TRBV6-1
D: .
CDR3: CASTPVTGSSYEQYF
DNA: TGTGCCAGCACCCCGGTCACGGGGAGCTCCTACGAGCAGTACTTC

size: few
length: 14
J: TRBJ1-2
V: TRBV30
D: .
CDR3: CAWSIQSGSYGYTF
DNA: TGTGCCTGGAGTATTCAATCAGGATCCTATGGCTACACCTTC

size: .
length: 14
J: TRBJ2-5
V: TRBV5-7
D: .
CDR3: CASSPVYFEETQYF
DNA: TGTGCCAGCAGCCCCGTCTACTTTGAAGAGACCCAGTACTTC